The T cell receptor (beta chain) described here comes from a study of cytomegalovirus exposure and HLA in healthy donors. Study observations and caveats: Using the classifier, cytomegalovirus status was reportedly diagnosed with high specificity and sensitivity. CMV serostatus stood as the only immune exposure information on hand. Accurate HLA-A and HLA-B prediction from TCR beta sequences was reported for most subjects.

The germline CDR1 and CDR2 sequences are MNHEY and SMNVEV (reference sequence). This CDR3 has 14 residues. Deletions cut 2 bases from V and 7 bases from J, with 12 bases between. PCR used 60 Vbeta primers and 13 Jbeta primers. Assay: immunoSEQ multiplex PCR; the TCRdb copy retains only in-frame clones and omits some. The sample lists about 230,000 clones; more than 70% were seen once. This clone was picked up a small number of times. What it binds is unknown. The TCR originated in a boy aged 5-17 years in good health and CMV-seronegative. Specimen: PBMCs. The rearrangement joins TRBV27 to TRBJ2-1; perhaps TRBD2 as D (5 bases). The CDR3 loop is CASSLRAEGNEQFF. The DNA of the CDR3 is TGTGCCAGCAGTTTAAGGGCTGAGGGAAATGAGCAGTTCTTC.